This paragraph covers one T cell receptor beta chain sequence. This entry belongs to a study of blood T cell repertoires in COVID-19. Per the original data handling: Reference gene primer amplification in the assay estimated nucleated cell counts. Sequencing was performed with immunoSEQ multiplex PCR; in TCRdb, only in-frame clones are kept and a portion is missing. V, J and clone size reflect that table, while D and trimming were determined from the DNA. The sample yields 80,000 or so clones, around 91% seen once. The germline gives CDR1 SGHRS, CDR2 YFSETQ. This CDR3 region has 17 residues. J lost 2 bases, V lost 7 bases, and 8 bases had no gene match.

The sample comprised peripheral blood. This chain connects TRBV5-1 to TRBJ2-3, with 15 bases identical to TRBD2. The TCR comes from a woman between 50 and 59 years old in a cohort sampled during active COVID-19. The CDR3 sequence is CASGGLAGGLHTDTQYF. CDR3 nucleotides: TGCGCCAGCGGAGGACTAGCGGGGGGGCTTCACACAGATACGCAGTATTTT.